This T cell receptor beta chain was found in a study of long-term antiretroviral therapy in people with HIV. CDR1 and CDR2 from the germline V gene are MGHDK and SYGVNS. Trimming cost V 4 bases and J 3 bases, with 12 bases left between them. The CDR3 loop spans 15 amino acids. Sequencing relied on immunoSEQ assay v3.0, run at survey level. Profiled with immunoSEQ multiplex PCR; TCRdb holds only in-frame clones, not every one. The profile shows tens of thousands of clones, around 80% of them singletons. The chain uses TRBV25-1 and TRBJ1-4; a weak D match, TRBD1 (6 bases). The specimen was unsorted PBMCs, collected 0.2 years after starting antiretroviral therapy. The source of this sequence is a woman in her 30s with HIV. For the CDR3, the DNA is TGTGCCAGCAGTGGATCCGACAGGCCTAATGAAAAACTGTTTTTT. This encodes CASSGSDRPNEKLFF.